This TCR beta chain was captured in a study of blood T cells in healthy people across ages. Together with a sample-barcoded 5' primer, a J-beta primer mix was included in a second PCR lasting about 6 to 11 cycles. Each cDNA molecule was tagged by a template-switch adaptor that had 12 random nucleotides. Per-sample output comprised a minimum of 2.5 million paired-end reads containing CDR3. TCRdb reanalysed the 5' RACE reads using MiXCR and keeps one entry per CDR3 protein. The sample comprises some 920,000 distinct CDR3 sequences, roughly 51% of which are singletons, and 20% to 25% rests with the top ten. In germline, CDR1 is SGHTA, CDR2 FQGNSA. The CDR3 loop spans 14 amino acids. V was clipped by 1 base and J by 5 bases, with 11 bases between them. The extraction recovered at least 5 micrograms of total RNA per sample.

This receptor was obtained from a woman in her sixties in good health. Sample: blood. This chain connects TRBV7-2 to TRBJ1-2; D perhaps matches TRBD1 (5 bases). The chain's CDR3 is CASSLGGNRYGYTF. In DNA, the CDR3 is TGTGCCAGCAGCTTAGGGGGCAACCGTTATGGCTACACCTTC. Full variable domain (outside the CDR3, taken from reference TRBV7-2 and TRBJ1-2): GAGVSQSPSNKVTEKGKDVELRCDPISGHTALYWYRQSLGQGLEFLIYFQGNSAPDKSGLPSDRFSAERTGGSVSTLTIQRTQQEDSAVYLCASSLGGNRYGYTFGSGTRLTVV.